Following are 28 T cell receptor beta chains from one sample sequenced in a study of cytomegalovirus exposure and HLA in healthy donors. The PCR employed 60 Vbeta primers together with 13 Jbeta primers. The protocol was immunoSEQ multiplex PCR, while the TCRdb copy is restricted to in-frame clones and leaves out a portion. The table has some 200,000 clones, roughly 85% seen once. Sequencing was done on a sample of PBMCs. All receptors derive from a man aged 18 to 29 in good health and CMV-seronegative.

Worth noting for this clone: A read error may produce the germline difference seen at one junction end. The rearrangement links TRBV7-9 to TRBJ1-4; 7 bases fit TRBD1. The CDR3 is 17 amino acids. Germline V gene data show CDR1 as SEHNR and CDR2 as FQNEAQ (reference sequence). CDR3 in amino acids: CSSSPVLPGTVNEKLFF. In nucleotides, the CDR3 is TGTTCCAGCAGCCCCGTCCTACCCGGGACAGTTAATGAAAAACTGTTTTTT.

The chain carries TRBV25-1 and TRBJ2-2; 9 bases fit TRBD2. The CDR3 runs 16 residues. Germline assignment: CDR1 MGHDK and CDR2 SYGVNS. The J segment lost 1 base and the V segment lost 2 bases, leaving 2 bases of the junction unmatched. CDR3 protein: CASSEQRGVNTGELFF. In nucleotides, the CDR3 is TGTGCCAGCAGTGAACAGCGGGGGGTGAACACCGGGGAGCTGTTTTTT.

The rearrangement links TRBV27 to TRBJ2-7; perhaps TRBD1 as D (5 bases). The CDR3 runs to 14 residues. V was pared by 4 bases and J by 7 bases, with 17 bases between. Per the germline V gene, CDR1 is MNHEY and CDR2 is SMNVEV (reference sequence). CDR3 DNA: TGTGCCAGCAGTTCCCCAGGGTTCTGGGATGAGCAGTACTTC. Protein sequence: CASSSPGFWDEQYF.

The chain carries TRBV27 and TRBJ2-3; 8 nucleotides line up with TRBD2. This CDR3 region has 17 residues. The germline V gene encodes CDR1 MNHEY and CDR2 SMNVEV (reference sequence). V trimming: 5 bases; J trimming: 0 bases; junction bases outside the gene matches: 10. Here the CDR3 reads CASSVAGGPPSTDTQYF. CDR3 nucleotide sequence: TGTGCCAGCAGTGTGGCGGGGGGCCCCCCTAGCACAGATACGCAGTATTTT.

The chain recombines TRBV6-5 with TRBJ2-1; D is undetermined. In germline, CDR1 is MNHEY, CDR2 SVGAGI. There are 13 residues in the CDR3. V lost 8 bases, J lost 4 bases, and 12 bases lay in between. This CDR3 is CASYNGPYNEQFF. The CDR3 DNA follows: TGTGCCAGCTATAATGGGCCTTACAATGAGCAGTTCTTC.

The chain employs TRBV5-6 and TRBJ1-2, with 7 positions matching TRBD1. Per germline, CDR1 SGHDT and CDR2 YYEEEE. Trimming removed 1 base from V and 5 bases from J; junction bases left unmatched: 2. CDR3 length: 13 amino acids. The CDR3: CASSLPQGYGYTF. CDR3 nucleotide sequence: TGTGCCAGCAGCTTGCCACAGGGGTATGGCTACACCTTC. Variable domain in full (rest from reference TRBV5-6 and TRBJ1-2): DAGVTQSPTHLIKTRGQQVTLRCSPKSGHDTVSWYQQALGQGPQFIFQYYEEEERQRGNFPDRFSGHQFPNYSSELNVNALLLGDSALYLCASSLPQGYGYTFGSGTRLTVV.

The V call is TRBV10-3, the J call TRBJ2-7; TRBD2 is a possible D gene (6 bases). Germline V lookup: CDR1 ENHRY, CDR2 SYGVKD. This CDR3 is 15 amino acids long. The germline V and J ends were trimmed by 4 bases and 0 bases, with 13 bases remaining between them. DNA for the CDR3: TGTGCCATCAGTGGTAAGGACGGGAGCTCCTACGAGCAGTACTTC. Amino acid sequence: CAISGKDGSSYEQYF.

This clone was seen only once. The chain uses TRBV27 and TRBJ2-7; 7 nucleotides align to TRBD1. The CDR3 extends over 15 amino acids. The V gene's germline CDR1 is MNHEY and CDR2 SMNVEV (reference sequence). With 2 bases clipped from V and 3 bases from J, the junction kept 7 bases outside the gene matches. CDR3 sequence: CASSLLSRDSYEQYF. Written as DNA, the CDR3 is TGTGCCAGCAGTTTACTCTCCCGGGACAGCTACGAGCAGTACTTC.

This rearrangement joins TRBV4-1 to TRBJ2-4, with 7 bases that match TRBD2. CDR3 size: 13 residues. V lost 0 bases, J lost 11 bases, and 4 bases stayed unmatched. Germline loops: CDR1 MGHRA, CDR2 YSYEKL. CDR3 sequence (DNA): TGCGCCAGCAGCCAAGATCAGGGACTATTTCAGTACTTC. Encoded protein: CASSQDQGLFQYF.

As DNA, the CDR3 is TGTGCCAGCTCACCGGGACTAGACCACAATGAGCAGTTCTTC. It is translated as CASSPGLDHNEQFF. This chain links TRBV18 with TRBJ2-1, with TRBD2 identical over 8 bases. CDR1 KGHSH and CDR2 LQKENI come from the germline V gene. The CDR3 sequence is 14 residues long. V dropped 3 bases and J dropped 5; count of bases not matched to a gene: 3.

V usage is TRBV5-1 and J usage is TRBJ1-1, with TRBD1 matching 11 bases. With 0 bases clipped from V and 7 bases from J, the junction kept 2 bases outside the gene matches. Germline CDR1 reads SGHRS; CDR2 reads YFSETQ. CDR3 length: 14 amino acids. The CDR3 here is CASSLGTGGGEAFF. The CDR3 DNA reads TGCGCCAGCAGCTTGGGGACAGGGGGCGGTGAAGCTTTCTTT.

CDR3 DNA sequence: TGTGCCAGCAGCTCCGAGAGGGAGGAAGCTTTCTTT. It codes for CASSSEREEAFF. The chain employs TRBV27 and TRBJ1-1; D is unclear. V dropped 6 bases and J dropped 8 bases, with 13 bases sitting between them. The CDR3 spans 12 residues. Germline V CDR1 and CDR2: MNHEY, SMNVEV (reference sequence).

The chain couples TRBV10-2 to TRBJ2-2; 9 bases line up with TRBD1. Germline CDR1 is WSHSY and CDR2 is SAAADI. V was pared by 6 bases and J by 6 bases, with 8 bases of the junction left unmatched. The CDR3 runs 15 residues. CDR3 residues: CASSPGTGFAGELFF. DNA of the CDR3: TGCGCCAGCAGCCCCGGGACAGGGTTCGCCGGGGAGCTGTTTTTT.

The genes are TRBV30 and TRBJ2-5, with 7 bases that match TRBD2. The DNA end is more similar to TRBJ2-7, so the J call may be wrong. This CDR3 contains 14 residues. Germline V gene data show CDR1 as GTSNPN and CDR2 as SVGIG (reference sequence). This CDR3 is CAWGRGDGINEQYF. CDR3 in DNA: TGTGCCTGGGGCCGGGGGGACGGCATTAACGAGCAGTACTTC.

In DNA, the CDR3 is TGTGCCGAGCAAGACGGGGGGTGGAACACTGAAGCTTTCTTT. Encoded protein: CAEQDGGWNTEAFF. V is TRBV7-9 and J is TRBJ1-1, with D possibly matching TRBD1 (5 bases). V lost 11 bases and J 1 base, leaving 17 bases between the germline ends. The CDR3 loop spans 14 amino acids. The germline V gene encodes CDR1 SEHNR and CDR2 FQNEAQ (reference sequence).

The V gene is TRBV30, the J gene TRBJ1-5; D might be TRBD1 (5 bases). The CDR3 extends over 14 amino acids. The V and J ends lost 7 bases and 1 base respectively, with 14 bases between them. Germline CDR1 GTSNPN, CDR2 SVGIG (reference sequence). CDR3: CASSGGLSNQPQHF. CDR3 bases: TGTGCCTCCTCCGGGGGTTTAAGCAATCAGCCCCAGCATTTT.

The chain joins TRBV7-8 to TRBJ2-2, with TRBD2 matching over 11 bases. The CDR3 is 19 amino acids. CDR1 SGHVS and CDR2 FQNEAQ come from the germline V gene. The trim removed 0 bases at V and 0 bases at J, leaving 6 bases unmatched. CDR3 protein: CASSLALLAGESNTGELFF. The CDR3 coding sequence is TGTGCCAGCAGCTTAGCCCTACTAGCGGGGGAATCGAACACCGGGGAGCTGTTTTTT.

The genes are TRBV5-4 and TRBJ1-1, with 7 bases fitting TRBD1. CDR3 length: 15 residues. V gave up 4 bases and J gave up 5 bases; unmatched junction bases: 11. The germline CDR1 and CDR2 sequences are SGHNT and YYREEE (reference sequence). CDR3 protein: CASSGGTALGTEAFF. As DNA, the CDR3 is TGTGCCAGCAGCGGAGGGACAGCCTTGGGAACTGAAGCTTTCTTT.

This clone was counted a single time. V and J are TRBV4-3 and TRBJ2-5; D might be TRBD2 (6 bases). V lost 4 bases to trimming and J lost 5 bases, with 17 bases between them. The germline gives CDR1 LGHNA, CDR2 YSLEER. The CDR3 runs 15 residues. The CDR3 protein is CASSLEFTGLETQYF. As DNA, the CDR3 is TGCGCCAGCAGCCTGGAGTTTACGGGACTGGAGACCCAGTACTTC.

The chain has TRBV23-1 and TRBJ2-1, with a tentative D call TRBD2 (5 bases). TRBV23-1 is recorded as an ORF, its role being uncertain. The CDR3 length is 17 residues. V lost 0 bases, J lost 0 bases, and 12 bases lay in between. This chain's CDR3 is CASSQSEAESSYNEQFF. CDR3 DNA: TGCGCCAGCAGTCAATCAGAAGCGGAAAGCTCCTACAATGAGCAGTTCTTC.

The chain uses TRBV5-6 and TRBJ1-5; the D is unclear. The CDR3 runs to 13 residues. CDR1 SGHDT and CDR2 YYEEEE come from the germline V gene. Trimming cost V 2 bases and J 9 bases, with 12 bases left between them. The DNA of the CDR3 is TGTGCCAGCAGCTTATTCGAGGATGGGCCCCAGCATTTT. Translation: CASSLFEDGPQHF.

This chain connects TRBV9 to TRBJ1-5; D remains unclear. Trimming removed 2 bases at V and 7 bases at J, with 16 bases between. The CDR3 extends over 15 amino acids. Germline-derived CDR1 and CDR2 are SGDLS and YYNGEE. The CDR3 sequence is CASSVSSTARQPQHF. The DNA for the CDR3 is TGTGCCAGCAGCGTTAGTTCAACAGCCAGACAGCCCCAGCATTTT.

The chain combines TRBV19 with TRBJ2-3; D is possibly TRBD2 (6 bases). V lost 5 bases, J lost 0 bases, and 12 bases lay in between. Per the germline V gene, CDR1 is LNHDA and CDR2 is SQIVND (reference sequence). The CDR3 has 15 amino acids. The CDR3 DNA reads TGTGCCAGTAGTCCGAGGAGGGCTAGCACAGATACGCAGTATTTT. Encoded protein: CASSPRRASTDTQYF.

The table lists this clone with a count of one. The CDR3: CASKRRARNTEAFF. The CDR3 nucleotides are TGTGCCAGCAAACGGAGGGCACGGAACACTGAAGCTTTCTTT. V and J are TRBV6-5 and TRBJ1-1; D remains unclear. The CDR3 spans 14 residues. Trimming took 7 bases from V and 1 from J, leaving 13 bases between them. Germline V gene data show CDR1 as MNHEY and CDR2 as SVGAGI.

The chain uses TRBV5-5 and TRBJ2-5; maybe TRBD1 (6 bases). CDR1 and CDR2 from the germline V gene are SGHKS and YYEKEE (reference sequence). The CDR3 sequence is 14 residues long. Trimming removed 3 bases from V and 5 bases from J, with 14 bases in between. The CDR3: CASSSWTVGETQYF. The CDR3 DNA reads TGTGCCAGCAGCTCCTGGACAGTGGGGGAGACCCAGTACTTC.

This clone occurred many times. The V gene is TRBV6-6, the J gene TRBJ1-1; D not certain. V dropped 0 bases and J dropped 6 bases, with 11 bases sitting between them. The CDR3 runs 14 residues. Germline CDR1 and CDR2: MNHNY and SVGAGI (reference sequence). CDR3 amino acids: CASSYSTATPEAFF. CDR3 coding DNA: TGTGCCAGCAGTTACTCTACCGCTACTCCTGAAGCTTTCTTT.

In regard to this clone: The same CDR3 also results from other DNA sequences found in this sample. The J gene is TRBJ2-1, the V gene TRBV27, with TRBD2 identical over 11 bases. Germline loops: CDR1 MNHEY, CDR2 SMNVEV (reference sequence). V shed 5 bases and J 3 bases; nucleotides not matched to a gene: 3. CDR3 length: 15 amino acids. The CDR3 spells CASSPGTSGYNEQFF. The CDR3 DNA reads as TGTGCCAGCAGTCCTGGGACTAGCGGCTACAATGAGCAGTTCTTC.

The CDR3 protein is CASSLGAGRRETQYF. CDR3 DNA: TGTGCCAGCAGCTTAGGGGCAGGGCGGCGAGAGACCCAGTACTTC. The V and J genes are TRBV7-2 and TRBJ2-5; tentatively, D is TRBD1 (5 bases). The germline CDR1 and CDR2 sequences are SGHTA and FQGNSA. V gave up 1 base and J gave up 4 bases, with 13 bases separating them. The CDR3 is 15 amino acids.